The clone carrying this TCR beta chain was found a few times. Its antigen is unidentified. It was with unique molecular identifiers that the TCRbeta library was prepared. TCRdb re-called the PCR reads through MiXCR, storing one row per CDR3 protein. This sample yields almost 250,000 distinct CDR3 sequences, of which about 25% are seen a single time; 2.6% belongs to the top ten. The entry originates in a study of T-cell reconstitution after alpha-beta-depleted transplantation in children. Germline loops: CDR1 SQVTM, CDR2 ANQGSEA. Trimming took 1 base from V and 3 from J; bases not matched to a gene: 4. This CDR3 spans 14 amino acids. Study-level results: After transplant, high TCRbeta diversity at day 60 in some patients arose from surviving recipient T cells and thymic progenitors.

The sequence came from a girl aged 2 to 9 with Fanconi anemia, due to receive a stem cell transplant. The sample consisted of PBMCs, taken before TCRalphabeta/CD19-depleted stem cell transplant. This chain joins TRBV29-1 and TRBJ2-7; TRBD2 matches at 9 bases. The CDR3 DNA reads as TGCAGCGTTGAAGGCGTAGCGGGAGACTACGAGCAGTACTTC. Translating gives CSVEGVAGDYEQYF.